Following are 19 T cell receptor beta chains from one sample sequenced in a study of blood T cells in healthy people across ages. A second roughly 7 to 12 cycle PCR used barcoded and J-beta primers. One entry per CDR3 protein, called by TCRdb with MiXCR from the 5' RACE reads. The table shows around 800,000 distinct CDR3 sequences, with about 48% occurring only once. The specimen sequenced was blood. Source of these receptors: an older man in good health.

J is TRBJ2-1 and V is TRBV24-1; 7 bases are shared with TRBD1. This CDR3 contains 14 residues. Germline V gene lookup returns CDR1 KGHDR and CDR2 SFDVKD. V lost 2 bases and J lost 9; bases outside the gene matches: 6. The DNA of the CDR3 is TGTGCCACCAGTGATTCATTACAGGGGCGTGAGCAGTTCTTC. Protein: CATSDSLQGREQFF.

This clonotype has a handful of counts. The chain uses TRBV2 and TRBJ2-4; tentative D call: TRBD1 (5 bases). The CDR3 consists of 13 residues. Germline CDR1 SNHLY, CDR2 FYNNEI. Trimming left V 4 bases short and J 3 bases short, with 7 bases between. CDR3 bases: TGTGCCAGCAGTGTACAGGTCAAAAACATTCAGTACTTC. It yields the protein CASSVQVKNIQYF.

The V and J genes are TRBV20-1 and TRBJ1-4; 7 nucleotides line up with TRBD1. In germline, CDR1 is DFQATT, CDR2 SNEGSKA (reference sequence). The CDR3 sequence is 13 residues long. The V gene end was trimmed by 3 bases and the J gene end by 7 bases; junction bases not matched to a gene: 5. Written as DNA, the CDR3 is TGCAGTGCTAGGACAGGGTTTGCTGAAAAACTGTTTTTT. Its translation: CSARTGFAEKLFF.

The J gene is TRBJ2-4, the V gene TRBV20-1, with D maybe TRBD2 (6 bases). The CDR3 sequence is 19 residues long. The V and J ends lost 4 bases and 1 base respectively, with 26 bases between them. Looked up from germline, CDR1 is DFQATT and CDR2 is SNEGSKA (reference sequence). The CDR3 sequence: CSATTRRMRVGTAKNIQYF. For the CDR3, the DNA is TGCAGTGCTACTACCCGGAGGATGAGAGTGGGGACTGCCAAAAACATTCAGTACTTC.

The CDR3 DNA follows: TGTGCCAGCAGTGAAACCCAGGGTTACAGATACGCGTATTTT. Its protein is CASSETQGYRYAYF. This chain uses TRBV6-1 with TRBJ2-3; possibly TRBD1 for D (5 bases). The germline gives CDR1 MNHNS, CDR2 SASEGT. This CDR3 has 14 amino acids. V shed 2 bases and J shed 14 bases, with 20 bases lying between them.

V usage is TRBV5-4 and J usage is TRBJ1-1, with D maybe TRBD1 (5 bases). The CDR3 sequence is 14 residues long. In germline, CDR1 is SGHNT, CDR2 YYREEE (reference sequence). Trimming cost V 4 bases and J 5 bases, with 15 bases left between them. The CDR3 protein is CASSGGRVETEAFF. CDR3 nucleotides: TGTGCCAGCAGCGGGGGGAGGGTAGAGACTGAAGCTTTCTTT.

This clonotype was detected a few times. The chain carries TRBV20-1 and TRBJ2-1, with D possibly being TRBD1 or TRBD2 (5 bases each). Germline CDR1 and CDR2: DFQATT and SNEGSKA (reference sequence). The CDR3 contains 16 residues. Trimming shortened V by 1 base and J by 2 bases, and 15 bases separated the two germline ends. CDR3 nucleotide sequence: TGCAGTGCTAGAGCTCCGGCAGGGCGGGCCTACAATGAGCAGTTCTTC. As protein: CSARAPAGRAYNEQFF.

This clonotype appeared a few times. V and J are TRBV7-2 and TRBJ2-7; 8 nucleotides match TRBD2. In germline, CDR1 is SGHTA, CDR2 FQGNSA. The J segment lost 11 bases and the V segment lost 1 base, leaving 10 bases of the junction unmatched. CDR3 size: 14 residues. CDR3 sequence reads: CASSLVFADGREYF. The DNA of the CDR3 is TGTGCCAGCAGCTTAGTGTTTGCCGACGGGAGGGAGTACTTC.

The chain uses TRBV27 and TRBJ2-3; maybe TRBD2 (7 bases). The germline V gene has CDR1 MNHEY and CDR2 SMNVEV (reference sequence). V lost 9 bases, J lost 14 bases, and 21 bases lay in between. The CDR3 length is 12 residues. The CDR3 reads CASRGEGRYAYF. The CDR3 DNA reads TGTGCCAGTAGGGGGGAGGGCAGATACGCGTATTTT.

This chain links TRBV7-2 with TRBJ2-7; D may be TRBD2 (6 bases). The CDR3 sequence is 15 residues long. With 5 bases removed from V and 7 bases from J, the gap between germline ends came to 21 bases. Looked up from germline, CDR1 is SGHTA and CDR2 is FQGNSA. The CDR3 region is CASSPGSNRNNEQYF. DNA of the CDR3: TGTGCCAGCAGCCCCGGGAGCAATCGGAACAATGAGCAGTACTTC.

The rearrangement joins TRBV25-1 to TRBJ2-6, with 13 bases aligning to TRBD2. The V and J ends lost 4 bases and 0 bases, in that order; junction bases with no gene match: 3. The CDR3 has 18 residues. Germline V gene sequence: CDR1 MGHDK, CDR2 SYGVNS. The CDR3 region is CASSGGLAGLSGANVLTF. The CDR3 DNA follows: TGTGCCAGCAGTGGGGGACTAGCGGGGCTCTCTGGGGCCAACGTCCTGACTTTC.

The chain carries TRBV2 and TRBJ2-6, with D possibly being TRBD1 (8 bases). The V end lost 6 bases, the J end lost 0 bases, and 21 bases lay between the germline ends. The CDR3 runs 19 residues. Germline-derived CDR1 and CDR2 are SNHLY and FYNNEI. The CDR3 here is CASSRKGGDRYSGANVLTF. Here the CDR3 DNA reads TGTGCCAGCAGCCGAAAGGGGGGGGACAGGTACTCTGGGGCCAACGTCCTGACTTTC. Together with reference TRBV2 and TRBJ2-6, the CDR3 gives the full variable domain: EPEVTQTPSHQVTQMGQEVILRCVPISNHLYFYWYRQILGQKVEFLVSFYNNEISEKSEIFDDQFSVERPDGSNFTLKIRSTKLEDSAMYFCASSRKGGDRYSGANVLTFGAGSRLTVL.

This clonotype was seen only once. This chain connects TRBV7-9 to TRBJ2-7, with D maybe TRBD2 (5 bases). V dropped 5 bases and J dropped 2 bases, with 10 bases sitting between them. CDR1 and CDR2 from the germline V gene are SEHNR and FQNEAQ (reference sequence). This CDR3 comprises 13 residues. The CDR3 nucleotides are TGTGCCAGCAGCCCGGAGGTTACCTACGAGCAGTACTTC. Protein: CASSPEVTYEQYF.

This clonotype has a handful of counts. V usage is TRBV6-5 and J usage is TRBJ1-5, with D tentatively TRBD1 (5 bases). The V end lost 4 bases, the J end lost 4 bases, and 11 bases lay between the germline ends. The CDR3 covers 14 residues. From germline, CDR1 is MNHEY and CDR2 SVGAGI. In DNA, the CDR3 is TGTGCCAGCAGTTCGGTGACAGCAAATCAGCCCCAGCATTTT. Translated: CASSSVTANQPQHF.

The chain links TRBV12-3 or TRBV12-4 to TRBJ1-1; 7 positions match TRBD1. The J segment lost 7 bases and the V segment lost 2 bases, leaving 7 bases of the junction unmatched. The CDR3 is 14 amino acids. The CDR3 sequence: CASSLTKQGSEAFF. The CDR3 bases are TGTGCCAGCAGTTTAACCAAACAGGGGAGTGAAGCTTTCTTT.

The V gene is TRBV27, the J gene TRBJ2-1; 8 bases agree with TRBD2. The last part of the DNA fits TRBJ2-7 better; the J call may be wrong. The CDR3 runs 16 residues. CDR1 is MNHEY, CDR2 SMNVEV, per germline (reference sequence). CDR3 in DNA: TGTGCCAGCAGTTTATTCGGGAGGGTTTCCTACAATGAGCAGTACTTC. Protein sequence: CASSLFGRVSYNEQYF.

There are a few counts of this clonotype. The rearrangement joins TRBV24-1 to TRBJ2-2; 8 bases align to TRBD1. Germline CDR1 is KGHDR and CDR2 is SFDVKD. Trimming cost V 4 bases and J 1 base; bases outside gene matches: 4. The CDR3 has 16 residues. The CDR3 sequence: CATSDPGQGNTGELFF. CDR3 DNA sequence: TGTGCCACCAGTGACCCAGGACAGGGGAACACCGGGGAGCTGTTTTTT.

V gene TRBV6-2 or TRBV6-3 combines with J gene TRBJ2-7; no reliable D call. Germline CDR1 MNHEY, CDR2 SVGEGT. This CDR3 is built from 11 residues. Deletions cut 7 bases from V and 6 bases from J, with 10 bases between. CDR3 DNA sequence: TGTGCCAGCAAAATAGGGTGCGAGCAGTACTTC. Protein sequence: CASKIGCEQYF.

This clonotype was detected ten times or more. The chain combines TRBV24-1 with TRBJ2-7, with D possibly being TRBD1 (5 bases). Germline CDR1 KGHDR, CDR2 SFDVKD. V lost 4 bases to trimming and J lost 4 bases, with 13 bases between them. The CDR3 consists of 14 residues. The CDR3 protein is CATSDLLRVYEQYF. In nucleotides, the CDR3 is TGTGCCACCAGTGACCTCCTCAGGGTTTACGAGCAGTACTTC.